Shown below are 18 T cell receptor beta chains from a single sample sequenced in a study of blood T cell repertoires in COVID-19. Some clones are missing from TCRdb's copy, which holds only in-frame ones; the method was immunoSEQ multiplex PCR. The repertoire holds over 90,000 clones, with 80% to 95% as singletons. The source material was peripheral blood. These receptors were obtained from a woman between 50 and 59 years old with COVID-19, enrolled during active disease.

J is TRBJ2-7 and V is TRBV11-2; the D is unclear. The length of the CDR3 is 15 residues. Germline V gives CDR1 SGHAT, CDR2 FQNNGV. Trimming took off 1 base at V and 0 bases at J, with 10 bases between the two ends. The CDR3 is CASSLGLGRSYEQYV. The CDR3 DNA follows: TGTGCCAGCAGCTTAGGGCTAGGCCGCTCCTACGAGCAGTACGTC.

J is TRBJ2-1 and V is TRBV5-1; TRBD2 aligns across 12 bases. The CDR3 sequence is 16 residues long. In germline, CDR1 is SGHRS, CDR2 YFSETQ. The J segment lost 4 bases and the V segment lost 3 bases, leaving 5 bases of the junction unmatched. This CDR3 is CASSYRTSGKYNEQFF. The CDR3 DNA is TGCGCCAGCAGCTACCGGACTAGCGGGAAGTACAATGAGCAGTTCTTC.

This chain uses TRBV4-1 with TRBJ1-2, with D uncertain. The V end was cut by 1 base, the J end by 2 bases, with 8 bases between. The germline V gene encodes CDR1 MGHRA and CDR2 YSYEKL. CDR3 length: 14 residues. CDR3 sequence reads: CASSQGTRNYGYTF. The CDR3 nucleotides read TGCGCCAGCAGCCAAGGTACCAGGAACTATGGCTACACCTTC.

The J gene is TRBJ1-5, the V gene TRBV20-1, with D possibly matching TRBD1 (6 bases). Germline CDR1 and CDR2: DFQATT and SNEGSKA (reference sequence). The CDR3 is made up of 16 amino acids. V lost 3 bases to trimming and J lost 0 bases, with 15 bases between them. CDR3 region: CSASNRAGYSNQPQHF. DNA for the CDR3: TGCAGTGCTAGTAACAGGGCGGGTTATAGCAATCAGCCCCAGCATTTT.

The chain is built from TRBV5-6 and TRBJ1-5, with D uncertain. V was shortened by 0 bases and J by 4 bases, with 8 bases between the two germline ends. The germline V gene encodes CDR1 SGHDT and CDR2 YYEEEE. This CDR3 has 14 amino acids. The chain's CDR3 is CASSLGGYNQPQHF. The CDR3 DNA sequence: TGTGCCAGCAGCTTGGGCGGGTATAATCAGCCCCAGCATTTT.

The rearrangement joins TRBV2 to TRBJ2-1; 7 nucleotides agree with TRBD2. J was trimmed by 4 bases and V by 6 bases; bases with no gene match: 0. Germline loops: CDR1 SNHLY, CDR2 FYNNEI. The CDR3 runs to 12 residues. The CDR3: CASRGGYNEQFF. The CDR3, as DNA: TGTGCCAGCAGGGGGGGGTACAATGAGCAGTTCTTC.

V gene TRBV5-1 combines with J gene TRBJ1-6, with D possibly matching TRBD1 (6 bases). V lost 0 bases and J 8 bases, leaving 9 bases between the germline ends. Germline V gene sequence: CDR1 SGHRS, CDR2 YFSETQ. This CDR3 contains 14 residues. For the CDR3, the DNA is TGCGCCAGCAGCTTGGTGGCAGGGGATTCACCCCTCCACTTT. Its protein is CASSLVAGDSPLHF.

The chain has TRBV18 and TRBJ2-7; 8 bases map to TRBD1. J gave up 3 bases and V 4 bases, and 2 bases lay outside the gene matches. CDR3 length equals 13 residues. CDR1 and CDR2 (germline): KGHSH, LQKENI. The CDR3 region is CASSLDRGYEQYF. DNA of the CDR3: TGTGCCAGCTCACTTGACAGGGGCTACGAGCAGTACTTC.

The J gene is TRBJ1-1, the V gene TRBV3-1 (or the pseudogene TRBV3-2); D unclear. Germline V CDR1 and CDR2: LGHDT, YNNKEL (reference sequence). The V end was cut by 1 base, the J end by 7 bases, with 10 bases between. The CDR3 has 13 residues. Here the CDR3 reads CASSQGVRGEAFF. The DNA of the CDR3 is TGTGCCAGCAGCCAAGGCGTCCGGGGTGAAGCTTTCTTT.

The chain combines TRBV5-4 with TRBJ2-2, with D possibly being TRBD1 (5 bases). Germline assignment: CDR1 SGHNT and CDR2 YYREEE (reference sequence). The CDR3 extends over 18 amino acids. Trimming pared 0 bases from V and 1 base from J, leaving 16 bases between. The DNA of the CDR3 is TGTGCCAGCAGCTTGGGGGCAGGGTCAAATTTGAACACCGGGGAGCTGTTTTTT. Translating gives CASSLGAGSNLNTGELFF. Drawing the rest from reference TRBV5-4 and TRBJ2-2, the complete variable domain is ETGVTQSPTHLIKTRGQQVTLRCSSQSGHNTVSWYQQALGQGPQFIFQYYREEENGRGNFPPRFSGLQFPNYSSELNVNALELDDSALYLCASSLGAGSNLNTGELFFGEGSRLTVL.

The J gene is TRBJ1-1, the V gene TRBV5-1; the D gene is possibly TRBD1 (5 bases). This CDR3 is 14 amino acids long. V was clipped by 0 bases and J by 6 bases, with 12 bases between them. Per germline, CDR1 SGHRS and CDR2 YFSETQ. The CDR3 DNA is TGCGCCAGCAGCTTGGAATCGGCAGGGCCTGAAGCTTTCTTT. Protein product: CASSLESAGPEAFF.

The chain joins TRBV19 to TRBJ1-2; D call uncertain. CDR1 and CDR2 from the germline V gene are LNHDA and SQIVND (reference sequence). CDR3 length equals 15 residues. V was cut by 1 base and J by 6 bases, with 15 bases left in between. CDR3 in amino acids: CASSIVADSLDGYTF. The CDR3 coding sequence is TGTGCCAGTAGTATAGTTGCGGACTCGTTGGATGGCTACACCTTC.

V gene TRBV6-2 or TRBV6-3 combines with J gene TRBJ1-5; D remains ambiguous. The CDR3 has 13 residues. In germline, CDR1 is MNHEY, CDR2 SVGEGT. Trimming pared 1 base from V and 6 bases from J, leaving 7 bases between. CDR3 protein: CASSYYPGQPQHF. The CDR3 bases are TGTGCCAGCAGTTACTATCCAGGTCAGCCCCAGCATTTT.

The V and J genes are TRBV19 and TRBJ2-3; 8 bases are shared with TRBD2. The CDR3 is 16 amino acids. Trimming cost V 5 bases and J 5 bases; bases outside gene matches: 12. Germline CDR1 and CDR2: LNHDA and SQIVND (reference sequence). The CDR3: CASSAPSGPSGDTQYF. The CDR3 bases are TGTGCCAGTAGTGCCCCTAGCGGGCCTAGCGGAGATACGCAGTATTTT.

The chain recombines TRBV19 with TRBJ1-5; a weak D match, TRBD1 (6 bases). The V gene's germline CDR1 is LNHDA and CDR2 SQIVND (reference sequence). This CDR3 is 15 amino acids long. Between the trimmed V and J ends, which lost 2 bases and 3 bases, there was a span of 11 bases. CDR3 coding DNA: TGTGCCAGTAGTATATCCGGACAGCTCAATCAGCCCCAGCATTTT. Translating gives CASSISGQLNQPQHF.

The V gene is TRBV24-1, the J gene TRBJ2-2; 9 bases are a match to TRBD1. V shed 8 bases and J 1 base; nucleotides not matched to a gene: 1. Germline CDR1 reads KGHDR; CDR2 reads SFDVKD. The CDR3 contains 14 residues. CDR3 residues: CATTGQGNTGELFF. In DNA form, the CDR3 reads TGTGCCACCACGGGACAGGGGAACACCGGGGAGCTGTTTTTT.

The V gene is TRBV5-6, the J gene TRBJ1-2; perhaps TRBD1 as D (6 bases). The V and J ends lost 5 bases and 4 bases respectively, with 15 bases between them. The CDR3 is 14 residues long. Germline assignment: CDR1 SGHDT and CDR2 YYEEEE. The CDR3, as DNA: TGTGCCAGCAGTCCAACAGGGACATTCTATGGCTACACCTTC. Protein sequence: CASSPTGTFYGYTF.

V gene TRBV12-5 combines with J gene TRBJ1-3; possible D gene TRBD1, 5 bases. Germline V gene lookup returns CDR1 LGHNT and CDR2 FRNRAP. The CDR3 runs 15 residues. The ends were cut back, 5 bases at V and 4 bases at J, with 15 bases in the middle. CDR3 nucleotides: TGTGCTAGTGGTCAATCCAGCAGGGTCGGAAACACCATATATTTT. Residues: CASGQSSRVGNTIYF.